This T cell receptor beta chain was found in a study of TIL therapy for anti-PD-1-resistant metastatic lung cancer (dated by TCRdb to the early 2020s). Regarding the research as a whole: Before any PD-1/PD-L1 blockade was given, tumors were harvested, nivolumab was then administered, and patients who progressed went on to receive lymphodepletion, an infusion of expanded TIL, and IL-2. Clonotypes were tracked across tumor, expanded TIL product and serial blood samples by T cell receptor beta sequencing of tumor and peripheral blood. Across the cohort, whole-exome sequencing showed a median non-synonymous tumor mutation burden of less than 1.7 mutations per megabase. Enrolled patients had a median age of around 49 years (range 38-75) and a median tumor PD-L1 proportion score of over 5.5%. The cohort was predominantly lung adenocarcinoma, with several EGFR-mutant and two ALK-rearranged tumors, and half of patients were current or former smokers. The research as a whole found: Infused TIL clonotypes partially replaced the baseline peripheral repertoire then decayed over months, with no apparent association between persistence and response. The cohort was highly selected, with more treatment-naive, never-smoker and oncogene-addicted patients than typical, limiting generalizability. The study protocol defined all tumor marker inferences as exploratory.

CDR1 SGDLS and CDR2 YYNGEE are derived from the germline V gene. The CDR3 has 14 amino acids, counting the end cysteine and phenylalanine. Of all the DNA, just the CDR3 is kept, 42 bases in frame from base 1. A distance of 12 bases separates the germline ends of V and J, which lose 4 bases and 1 base respectively. On this clone: No antigen is known for it. Nothing much larger sits one base from this clone, and base qualities are not available.

This specimen's time point label, interpreted: pre-treatment sample, taken before nivolumab and TIL therapy. Between October 2017 and 2020, a dual-center phase I trial enrolled adults who had stage 4 NSCLC. Samples were obtained from a single-arm, open-label phase I trial in which tumor-infiltrating lymphocyte therapy with nivolumab was evaluated in advanced non-small cell lung cancer. Blood mononuclear cells were isolated from EDTA tubes by Ficoll gradient and were snap-frozen as pellets, and DNA was extracted with a Qiagen mini-prep kit. Using bias-controlled multiplex PCR with the immunoSEQ v3 hsTCRB kit, the TCR beta CDR3 regions were amplified from genomic DNA. TCR libraries were sequenced on an Illumina NextSeq 500 to approximately 2 million read pairs for survey level or 5-6 million for deep level. On the authors' methods: The immunoSEQ Analyzer software assigned V, D and J genes, filtered out non-productive sequences, and reported clonality. Repertoires of infused TIL and blood were compared using productive Simpson clonality and the Morisita overlap index of productive TRB rearrangements. The absolute count of a clonotype in blood was estimated by multiplying the lymphocyte count by the CD3+ fraction and by the productive frequency of the clone. This immuneACCESS table, as held by TCRdb, lists in-frame sequences with V and J called but not all clones. Of the missing ones, under half trace to an unresolved V gene in checked studies; the others have no known cause. The V and J calls and clone size are taken from that table; D and trimming were inferred from the DNA. The sample table contains tens of thousands of clones; only one count was recorded for about four fifths of them. The top ten constitute nearly 7.5% of the sample.

The receptor was derived from a person aged 25 to 80 with non-small cell lung cancer. This receptor chain uses TRBV9 and TRBJ2-7, with the D segment possibly TRBD1 or TRBD2, each aligning over 5 bases. The sequencing used blood, collected at baseline. The CDR3: CASSSDGASYEQYF. The DNA is as follows: TGTGCCAGCAGCTCCGACGGGGCTTCCTACGAGCAGTACTTC.